The rows below give T cell receptor beta chains drawn from one sample of a study of T cells after yellow fever vaccination. A single record per CDR3 protein comes from TCRdb applying MiXCR to the 5' RACE reads. The sample has about 310,000 distinct CDR3 sequences, 3% to 4.5% seen once. The sample consisted of PBMCs, taken on the day of the yellow fever booster vaccination. Source of these receptors: a man between 18 and 29 years old who received the YFV17D yellow fever vaccine. CDR3s include the opening cysteine and the closing phenylalanine or tryptophan.

>TRBJ1-1|TRBV6-5
CASFLGAGHTEAFF
>TRBJ2-3|TRBV29-1
CSVEEAGTDTQYF
>TRBJ2-1|TRBV30
CAWDRVGNEQFF
>TRBJ2-3|TRBV20-1
CSAGSSGGANTQYF
>TRBJ1-1|TRBV6-5
CASYTGTVNTEAFF
>TRBJ2-3|TRBV6-1
CASSEQGRHTDTQYF
>TRBJ2-7|TRBV7-2
CAGGRAGGEQYF
>TRBJ2-3|TRBV4-3
CASSQERTSGITDTQYF
>TRBJ2-5|TRBV6-5
CASSYSELVGQETQYF
>TRBJ1-4|TRBV12-3/TRBV12-4
CASSSPQSEKLFF
>TRBJ2-1|TRBV2
CASSVDRGPYNEQFF
>TRBJ2-4|TRBV3-1
CASSQDLVLGIQYF
>TRBJ2-7|TRBV7-6
CASSFGGHYEQYF
>TRBJ2-7|TRBV20-1
CSARWAGRRVNEQYF
>TRBJ2-3|TRBV5-1
CASSYGTSGGTSTDTQYF
>TRBJ1-2|TRBV7-2
CASSLSGQGGDGYTF
>TRBJ1-1|TRBV3-1
CASSRTGTYTEAFF
>TRBJ2-7|TRBV6-5
CASSSRLPSYEQYF
>TRBJ2-1|TRBV6-2/TRBV6-3
CASSRAGGYNEQFF
>TRBJ2-7|TRBV3-1
CASSAWDRVNEQYF
>TRBJ2-5|TRBV5-1
CASSLGGVQETQYF
>TRBJ2-1|TRBV24-1
CATSDLVRGGPSSYNEQFF
>TRBJ2-1|TRBV10-2
CASSELGSHEQFF
>TRBJ1-1|TRBV5-4
CASSFENTEAFF
>TRBJ1-2|TRBV28
CASRAVGSLSPNYGYTF
>TRBJ1-5|TRBV29-1
CSVRDRETEPQHF